This T cell receptor beta chain was profiled in a study of glioma-infiltrating T cells (dated by TCRdb to about 2016). Context from the whole study: TCR alpha- and beta-chain repertoires were sequenced from glioma tissue, non-neoplastic brain tissue and matched peripheral blood mononuclear cells. To measure divergence between tissue and blood T-cell populations, each tissue-infiltrating repertoire was compared with the peripheral blood repertoire of the same patient. Three low-grade glioma patients, 7 or 8 primary glioblastoma patients and three non-glioma patients contributing non-neoplastic brain tissue were included in the paired cohort. What the authors observed across the whole study: In non-neoplastic patients, VJ-independent divergence between tissue and blood fell below expectation, whereas in all gliomas, and especially in low-grade gliomas, the divergence rose above expectation. Only a very small number of CDR3 sequences turned up in both tissue and blood, a result put down to high CDR3 diversity combined with limited sampling. The group comparisons were based on small numbers of patients: three non-neoplastic, three low-grade glioma and roughly eight glioblastoma patients.

The iRepertoire nested amplicon-rescue multiplex PCR (arm-PCR) platform was used to amplify TCR alpha and beta CDR3 regions from RNA. The input for one-step reverse transcription and amplification was about 100-400 ng of either tissue mRNA or PBMC total RNA. Following bead purification, Illumina adapters were added by a secondary multiplex PCR, and the libraries were gel-purified between 200 and 400 bp. The libraries contained internal 6-nucleotide barcodes that were used for demultiplexing. Sequencing of the libraries was done on an Illumina MiSeq using 2x220 or 2x250 nucleotide paired-end reads. In the authors' own workflow: Paired reads were merged with FLASH 1.2.11 and aligned to the GRCh37 human genome with BWA-MEM before extracting TRA and TRB reads. For V and J assignment, an IMGT-derived reference of cassette sequences and CDR3 motifs that included pseudogenes was used. Three-frame translation of reads was performed, and productive CDR3s were defined as those with a C...FGXG motif and no stop codons. A clonotype was defined as a unique combination of a V-J cassette pair and a CDR3 amino acid sequence. Filtering of reads was based on Hamming distance, with the threshold set by the sequence error rate of each sample in mapped regions. TCRdb handled the public reads itself, with Q25 trimming in fastp and clone calling in MiXCR, and kept productive beta chains. Every CDR3 protein is listed once, alongside the most common genes and DNA of its rows. The authors' filters were not applied to this entry. The sample table holds 160,000 or so distinct CDR3 sequences, of which over 40% were seen once. 5% to 5.5% of the sample belongs to the ten largest clones.

From its cysteine to its phenylalanine, the CDR3 spans 15 amino acids. Only CDR3 DNA is held: 45 bases, read in frame from base 1. CDR1 SGHTA and CDR2 FQGNSA were looked up in the germline V gene. Trimming at the junction amounts to 5 bases on V and 3 bases on J, and the germline ends lie 14 bases apart. This clonotype appeared many times. The antigen this receptor binds is unknown. The sample holds no much larger clone one base away, and base qualities are not on file. Sequencing was carried out using glioma tissue, nonneoplastic brain tissue, or PBMCs (not recorded which). Recombination linked TRBV7-2 to TRBJ1-5; TRBD1 is a possible D gene, resting on 5 matching bases. This clonotype originated in a human donor with low-grade glioma or glioblastoma, undergoing nonglioma brain surgery, or in good health (not recorded which). The sequenced DNA: TGTGCCAGCAGCGAGGGACCGGGTAACAATCAGCCCCAGCATTTT. This codes for CASSEGPGNNQPQHF.